This T cell receptor (beta chain) was sequenced in a study of regulatory T cells in long-lasting Graves disease. Time point: newly diagnosed GD, antithyroid drugs for less than 3 months. PBMC RNA served as the TCR library source. This clonotype occurred many times. Germline-derived CDR1 and CDR2 are MDHEN and SYDVKM. Trimming removed 5 bases from V and 5 bases from J, with 15 bases in between. The CDR3 spans 14 residues. To make TCR beta libraries, researchers used iRepertoire HTBI primers and Arm-PCR of CDR3 regions. From the multiplex PCR reads, TCRdb called clonotypes with MiXCR, one entry per CDR3 protein. The sample carries approximately 460,000 distinct CDR3 sequences, 16% recorded once. These same data were also listed under a study on T cells in Graves' hyperthyroidism and ophthalmopathy.

The chain carries TRBV28 and TRBJ1-1; tentatively, D is TRBD1 (6 bases). This sequence originates from a young woman with Graves disease. The sequences come from peripheral blood mononuclear cells (PBMCs), collected at new diagnosis, from a patient treated with antithyroid drugs. The CDR3 nucleotides are TGTGCCAGCAGTATACTGGACAGAGGGACTGAAGCTTTCTTT. It specifies CASSILDRGTEAFF.